This T cell receptor (beta chain) was profiled in a study of human T cells and chemical hapten exposure. Study outcomes and limitations: Expanded TCRs created a significantly greater count of big CDR3 similarity clusters than controls did.

Per the germline V gene, CDR1 is DFQATT and CDR2 is SNEGSKA (reference sequence). The CDR3 has 13 amino acids. The junction had 5 bases not matched to a gene; V was cut back by 5 bases and J by 1 base. Time point in this sample: pre-sensitization, week 0. Treatment denoted: therapeutic diphenylcyclopropenone sensitization with weekly scalp DPC. TCRdb used MiXCR to reprocess the RACE reads, holding one entry per CDR3 protein. The sample lists 300,000 to 450,000 distinct CDR3 sequences, 5% to 6.5% occurring once. This clonotype showed up just a few times. No antigen is known for it. J is TRBJ2-7 and V is TRBV20-1, with 7 bases matching TRBD2. This TCR was recovered from a woman aged 45-59 years with alopecia areata. Some clones in this sample may be carry-over from other donors' samples. Source: whole blood, taken in connection with sensitization to the hapten diphenylcyclopropenone (DPC). CDR3 sequence: CSARLADSYEQYF. CDR3 nucleotides: TGCAGTGCTCGACTAGCTGATTCCTACGAGCAGTACTTC.